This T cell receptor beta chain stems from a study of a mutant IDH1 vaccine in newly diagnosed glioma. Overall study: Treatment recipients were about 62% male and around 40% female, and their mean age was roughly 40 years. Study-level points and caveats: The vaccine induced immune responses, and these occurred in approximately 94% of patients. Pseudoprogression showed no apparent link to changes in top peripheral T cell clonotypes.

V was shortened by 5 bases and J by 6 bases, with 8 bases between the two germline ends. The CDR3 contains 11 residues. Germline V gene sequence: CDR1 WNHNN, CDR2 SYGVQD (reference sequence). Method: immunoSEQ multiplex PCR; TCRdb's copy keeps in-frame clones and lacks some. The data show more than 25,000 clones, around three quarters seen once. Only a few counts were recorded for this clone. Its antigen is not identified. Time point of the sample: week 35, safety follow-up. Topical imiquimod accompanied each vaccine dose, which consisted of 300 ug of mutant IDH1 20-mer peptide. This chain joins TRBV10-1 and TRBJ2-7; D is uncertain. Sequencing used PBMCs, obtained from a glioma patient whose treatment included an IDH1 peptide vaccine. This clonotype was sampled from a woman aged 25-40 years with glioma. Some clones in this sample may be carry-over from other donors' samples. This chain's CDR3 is CASSFGGEQYF. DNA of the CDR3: TGCGCCAGCAGTTTTGGTGGCGAGCAGTACTTC.